These 17 T cell receptor beta chains were all obtained from the same sample, sequenced in a study of T cell repertoires in cytomegalovirus infection (dated by TCRdb to between 2018 and 2020). Instrument on record: Illumina HiSeq 1500. TCRdb applied fastp at Q25 and MiXCR to the public reads, then kept only in-frame beta chains. CDR3 protein sequences are deduplicated, and each keeps its most common genes and DNA. The sample table contains 600,000 to 800,000 distinct CDR3 sequences; only one count was recorded for roughly a quarter of them. The ten largest clonotypes hold less than 10% of the sample. The sequencing sample was made of CD8+ T cells from PBMCs. The source of these receptors is a human donor in good health (CMV status not recorded). Some clones in this sample may be carry-over from other donors' samples.

This clonotype was recorded at least ten times. The chain recombines TRBV28 with TRBJ1-5, with 9 bases lining up with TRBD1. V was clipped by 5 bases and J by 6 bases; unmatched bases: 8. The CDR3 is 15 residues long. The germline CDR1 and CDR2 sequences are MDHEN and SYDVKM. The CDR3 sequence: CASSPLTGGGQPQHF. The CDR3 region has the DNA TGTGCCAGCAGTCCCTTGACAGGGGGAGGTCAGCCCCAGCATTTT.

This sequence joins TRBV7-8 and TRBJ1-3; D unresolved. The CDR3 sequence is 15 residues long. The V end was cut by 0 bases, the J end by 0 bases, with 6 bases between. In germline, CDR1 is SGHVS, CDR2 FQNEAQ. This CDR3 is CASSLAAVSGNTIYF. CDR3 DNA: TGTGCCAGCAGCTTAGCTGCAGTCTCTGGAAACACCATATATTTT.

As for this clonotype: This clone may be a read error of a much larger clone one base away. The rearrangement uses TRBV4-2 and TRBJ2-2, with 8 bases that match TRBD1. The CDR3 is made up of 14 amino acids. Germline CDR1 is LGHNA and CDR2 is YNFKEQ. The CDR3 region is CANSPTGVTGELFF. CDR3 in DNA: TGTGCCAACAGCCCGACAGGGGTCACCGGGGAGCTGTTTTTT.

The table lists this clonotype with a few counts. This sequence joins TRBV7-9 and TRBJ1-4; D gene uncertain. V dropped 5 bases and J dropped 8 bases, with 6 bases sitting between them. This CDR3 spans 11 amino acids. CDR1 SEHNR and CDR2 FQNEAQ come from the germline V gene (reference sequence). The CDR3 protein is CASSGEEKLFF. The DNA of the CDR3 is TGTGCCAGCAGCGGCGAGGAAAAACTGTTTTTT.

This clonotype was detected many times. The rearrangement joins TRBV7-6 to TRBJ2-1; 8 bases are a match to TRBD2. The V and J ends lost 6 bases and 7 bases, in that order; junction bases with no gene match: 8. This CDR3 comprises 14 residues. The germline V gene encodes CDR1 SGHVS and CDR2 FNYEAQ. CDR3 protein: CASRNGGAENEQFF. The CDR3 region has the DNA TGTGCCAGCAGAAACGGGGGGGCTGAGAATGAGCAGTTCTTC.

As regards this clonotype: This may arise from a read error, as a much more abundant clone is one base away. The chain joins TRBV12-3 or TRBV12-4 to TRBJ2-3; 9 bases are a match to TRBD1. This CDR3 contains 16 residues. In DNA, the CDR3 is TGTGCCAGCAGGCCCTTAAGGGACAGGGACACAAATACGCAGTATTTT. Translation gives CASRPLRDRDTNTQYF.

This clonotype appeared a few times. The rearrangement uses TRBV6-6 and TRBJ1-2; TRBD1 is a possible D gene (6 bases). This CDR3 region has 10 residues. Trimming removed 10 bases at V and 13 bases at J, with 16 bases between. Germline-derived CDR1 and CDR2 are MNHNY and SVGAGI (reference sequence). The DNA of the CDR3 is TGTGCCACCCGGGACACCCAGTCCACCTTC. Its translation: CATRDTQSTF.

The sample holds a few counts of this clonotype. The chain links TRBV28 to TRBJ2-7, with 11 positions matching TRBD2. The CDR3 has 15 amino acids. The germline V gene encodes CDR1 MDHEN and CDR2 SYDVKM. Losses at the gene ends were 5 bases for V and 3 bases for J; bases not matched to a gene: 6. DNA for the CDR3: TGTGCCAGCAGTCTCTCTAGCGGGGGGTACTACGAGCAGTACTTC. This codes for CASSLSSGGYYEQYF.

This clonotype was observed a handful of times. This chain joins TRBV15 and TRBJ1-5; D call uncertain. There are 14 residues in the CDR3. Germline V CDR1 and CDR2: LNHNV, YYDKDF (reference sequence). V was pared by 1 base and J by 8 bases, with 12 bases between. The CDR3 DNA sequence: TGTGCCACCAGCAGAGCCGGAGACCCAGAGCCCCAGCATTTT. Its protein is CATSRAGDPEPQHF.

The rearrangement links TRBV29-1 to TRBJ2-7, with a weak D call TRBD1 (5 bases). Between the trimmed V and J ends, which lost 7 bases and 1 base, there was a span of 14 bases. The CDR3 totals 13 residues. Looked up from germline, CDR1 is SQVTM and CDR2 is ANQGSEA. CDR3 in amino acids: CSAALGASYEQYF. CDR3 bases: TGCAGCGCCGCCTTAGGGGCTTCCTACGAGCAGTACTTC.

The table lists this clonotype with a few counts. The chain combines TRBV7-9 with TRBJ1-1, with D hard to call. Germline CDR1 and CDR2: SEHNR and FQNEAQ (reference sequence). The CDR3 runs 14 residues. With 1 base removed from V and 1 base from J, the gap between germline ends came to 7 bases. The CDR3 protein is CASSLVQTNTEAFF. In nucleotides, the CDR3 is TGTGCCAGCAGCTTAGTACAGACGAACACTGAAGCTTTCTTT.

This clonotype appeared many times. The chain combines TRBV7-8 with TRBJ2-7; 13 nucleotides line up with TRBD2. Germline V lookup: CDR1 SGHVS, CDR2 FQNEAQ. The CDR3 consists of 17 residues. Trimming cost V 4 bases and J 4 bases; bases outside gene matches: 10. CDR3 residues: CASSSLRLAGGRYEQYV. The CDR3 DNA reads as TGTGCCAGCAGCTCTCTACGACTAGCGGGGGGCCGTTACGAGCAGTACGTC.

This chain uses TRBV6-8 with TRBJ1-2; 8 positions agree with TRBD1. The CDR3 is 13 residues long. V shed 11 bases, J shed 8 bases, and the junction held 13 bases outside the gene matches. Germline V gene data show CDR1 as MNHGY and CDR2 as SAAAGT. The CDR3 DNA is TGTGCCGGGGGACAGGACCATTCGGGCGGCTACACCTTC. Its translation: CAGGQDHSGGYTF.

As for this clonotype: The junction differs from germline at one of its ends, possibly a read error. This chain uses TRBV4-1 with TRBJ1-5; D is uncertain. Germline V gene sequence: CDR1 MGHRA, CDR2 YSYEKL. The CDR3 runs 14 residues. This chain's CDR3 is CTSSQSWGNQPQHF. The CDR3 DNA is TGCACCAGCAGTCAGTCGTGGGGCAATCAGCCCCAGCATTTT.

This clonotype was seen a few times. V and J are TRBV29-1 and TRBJ2-1, with TRBD1 matching over 11 bases. This CDR3 region has 14 residues. V lost 4 bases and J lost 9; bases outside the gene matches: 8. Per germline, CDR1 SQVTM and CDR2 ANQGSEA. CDR3: CSVGGGQGAIEQFF. The CDR3 DNA sequence: TGCAGCGTTGGAGGTGGACAGGGGGCCATTGAGCAGTTCTTC.

This clonotype came up a few times. In DNA, the CDR3 is TGTGCCAGCAACGCGGGACAGGGCGGTTTAGAGACCCAGTACTTC. Translated, it gives CASNAGQGGLETQYF. V is TRBV28 and J is TRBJ2-5, with 9 bases that match TRBD1. Trimming removed 7 bases from V and 4 bases from J; junction bases left unmatched: 10. CDR1 and CDR2 (germline): MDHEN, SYDVKM. This CDR3 is built from 15 residues.

This clonotype showed up just a few times. The chain combines TRBV20-1 with TRBJ2-1; D is tentatively TRBD1 or TRBD2 (5 bases each). The V end lost 7 bases, the J end lost 1 base, and 11 bases lay between the germline ends. There are 13 residues in the CDR3. Per germline, CDR1 DFQATT and CDR2 SNEGSKA (reference sequence). CDR3 sequence reads: CSVTGASYNEQFF. DNA for the CDR3: TGCAGTGTTACCGGGGCTTCCTACAATGAGCAGTTCTTC.